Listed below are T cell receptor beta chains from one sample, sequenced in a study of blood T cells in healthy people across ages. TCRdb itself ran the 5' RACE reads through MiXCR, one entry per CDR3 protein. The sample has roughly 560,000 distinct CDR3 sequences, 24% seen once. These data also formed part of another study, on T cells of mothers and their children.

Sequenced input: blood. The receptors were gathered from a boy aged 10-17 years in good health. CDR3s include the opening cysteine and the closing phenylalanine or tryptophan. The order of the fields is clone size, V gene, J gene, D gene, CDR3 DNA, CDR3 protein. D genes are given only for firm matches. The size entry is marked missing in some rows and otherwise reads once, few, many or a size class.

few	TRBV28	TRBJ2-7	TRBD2	TGTGCCAGCAGTTGGCGGCCTAGCGGGAGTTCCTACGAGCAGTACTTC	CASSWRPSGSSYEQYF
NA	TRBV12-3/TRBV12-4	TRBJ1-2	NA	TGTGCCAGCAGCGACTATGGCAGATTTGCTAACTATGGCTACACCTTC	CASSDYGRFANYGYTF
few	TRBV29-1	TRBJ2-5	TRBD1	TGCAGCGTTGAAAGGGACAGAGGGGAGACCCAGTACTTC	CSVERDRGETQYF
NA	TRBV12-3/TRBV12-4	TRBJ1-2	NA	TGTGCCAGCAGTTTCCTGCAGCTCTATGGCTACACCTTC	CASSFLQLYGYTF
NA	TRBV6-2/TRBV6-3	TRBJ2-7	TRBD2	TGTGCCAGCCGGGGACTAGCTTCCTACGAGCAGTACTTC	CASRGLASYEQYF
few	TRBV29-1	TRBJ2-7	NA	TGCAGCGTCCAGGGGCGATTGGTCTACGAGCAGTACTTC	CSVQGRLVYEQYF
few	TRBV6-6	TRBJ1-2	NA	TGTGCCAGCAGTTACTCGGTAGGGGGGGACTATGGCTACACCTTC	CASSYSVGGDYGYTF
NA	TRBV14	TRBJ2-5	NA	TGTGCCAGCCGCGGGTCCCAGCAAGAGACCCAGTACTTC	CASRGSQQETQYF
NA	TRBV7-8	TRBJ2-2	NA	TGTGCCAGCAGCCCCCTAAGGCGGTCCAAGAAAAGCACCGGGGAGCTGTTTTTT	CASSPLRRSKKSTGELFF
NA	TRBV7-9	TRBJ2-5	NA	TGTGCCAGCAGCTTAGCTCTAAGCCGTAACGAAGAGACCCAGTACTTC	CASSLALSRNEETQYF
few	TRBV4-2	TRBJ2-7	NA	TGTGCCAGCAGCCAAGACTCCGCGACTCCCTCCTACGAGCAGTACTTC	CASSQDSATPSYEQYF
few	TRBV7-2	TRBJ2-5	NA	TGTGCCAGCAGCTTAGAGGGCGGGGGCCTTCAAGAGACCCAGTACTTC	CASSLEGGGLQETQYF
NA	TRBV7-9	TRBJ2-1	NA	TGTGCCAGCAGTTTCATTCCGACGGCGGACCCCTACAATGAGCAGTTCTTC	CASSFIPTADPYNEQFF
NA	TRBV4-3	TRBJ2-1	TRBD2	TGCGCCAGCAGCCAGAGACTAGCGGGGGACCGAGGGAATGAGCAGTTCTTC	CASSQRLAGDRGNEQFF
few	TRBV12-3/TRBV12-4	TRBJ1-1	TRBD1	TGTGCCAGCAGTTTAGCCGGGACAGCTGAAGCTTTCTTT	CASSLAGTAEAFF
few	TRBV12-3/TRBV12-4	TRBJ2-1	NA	TGTGCCAGCAGTTCCGGAGGGGGGGCCCGCTCCTACAAGGAGCAGTTCTTC	CASSSGGGARSYKEQFF
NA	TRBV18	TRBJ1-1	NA	TGTGCCAGCTCAACAGCAGCCGGGGATGAAGCTTTCTTT	CASSTAAGDEAFF
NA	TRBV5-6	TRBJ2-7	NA	TGTGCCAGCAGCTACGAAACCTACGAGCAGTACTTC	CASSYETYEQYF
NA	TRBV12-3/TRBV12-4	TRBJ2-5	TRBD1	TGTGCCAGCAGTGGCGGGACAGGGGAAGAGACCCAGTACTTC	CASSGGTGEETQYF
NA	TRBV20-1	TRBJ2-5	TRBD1	TGCAGTGCTAGACCCCGGACAGGGTCCCAAGAGACCCAGTACTTC	CSARPRTGSQETQYF
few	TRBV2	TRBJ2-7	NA	TGTGCCAGCAGTGACAAGTACTACGAGCAGTACTTC	CASSDKYYEQYF
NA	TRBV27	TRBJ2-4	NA	TGTGCCAGCAGTTTAAATCGCCGTCGGCAGGGGCGGAACATTCAGTACTTC	CASSLNRRRQGRNIQYF
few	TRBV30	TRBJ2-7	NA	TGTGCCTGGAGTGAACAGCCGCCTGGCGAGCAGTACTTC	CAWSEQPPGEQYF
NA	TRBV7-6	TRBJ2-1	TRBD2	TGTGCCAGCAGCTCCCCTAGCGGCCCCGGCTACAATGAGCAGTTCTTC	CASSSPSGPGYNEQFF
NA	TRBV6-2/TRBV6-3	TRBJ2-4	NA	TGTGCCAGCAGTTACCTCAACGTAGCCAAAAACATTCAGTACTTC	CASSYLNVAKNIQYF
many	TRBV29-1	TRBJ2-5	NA	TGCAGCGTTGAGTCGACAGGCTGGATCCAGTACTTC	CSVESTGWIQYF
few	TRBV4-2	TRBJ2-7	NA	TGTGCCAGCAGCCAAGGATGGGGTCCCTACGAGCAGTACTTC	CASSQGWGPYEQYF
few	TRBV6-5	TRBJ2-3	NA	TGTGCCAGCATGGATCCCGAGGCAGATACGCAGTATTTT	CASMDPEADTQYF
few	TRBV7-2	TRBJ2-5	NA	TGTGCCAGCAGCTTATCCCCCCGTCTGTACTTC	CASSLSPRLYF
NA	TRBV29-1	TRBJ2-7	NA	TGCAGCGTTGCGGTAGATTCCTACGAGCAGTACTTC	CSVAVDSYEQYF
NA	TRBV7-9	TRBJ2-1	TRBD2	TGTGCCAGCAGCTTAGCGCTTGGTCTAGCGGGGACCAATGAGCAGTTCTTC	CASSLALGLAGTNEQFF
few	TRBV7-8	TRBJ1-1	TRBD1	TGTGCCAGCAGCTTAGCGCGGACAGGGGGTAACACTGAAGCTTTCTTT	CASSLARTGGNTEAFF
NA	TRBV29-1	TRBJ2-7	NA	TGCAGCGTTACGGTGTGCAGGGCGTGCGAGCAGTACTTC	CSVTVCRACEQYF
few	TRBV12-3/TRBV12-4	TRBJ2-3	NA	TGTGCCAGCAGTTTATGGGGTAACCATACGCAGTATTTT	CASSLWGNHTQYF
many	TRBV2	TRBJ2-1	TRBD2	TGTGCCAGCAGTAGACTAGCGGGAGGGCCTGGTGAGCAGTTCTTC	CASSRLAGGPGEQFF
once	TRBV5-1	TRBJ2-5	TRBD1	TGCGCCAGCAGCCGCTCCCCGACAGGGCCCCAAGAGACCCAGTACTTC	CASSRSPTGPQETQYF
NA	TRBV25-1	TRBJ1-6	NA	TGTGCACGACGGTCCTCCCATAATTCACCCCTCCACTTT	CARRSSHNSPLHF
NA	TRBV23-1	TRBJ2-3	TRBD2	TGCGCCAGCAGTCACGAGCGGGAGGGTGGAGATACGCAGTATTTT	CASSHEREGGDTQYF
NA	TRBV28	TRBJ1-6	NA	TGTGCCAGCAGTCATCCAGGTAGCTCCTATAATTCACCCCTCCACTTT	CASSHPGSSYNSPLHF
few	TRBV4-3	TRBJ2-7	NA	TGCGCCAGCAGCCAAGCGGGGAACTACGAGCAGTACTTC	CASSQAGNYEQYF
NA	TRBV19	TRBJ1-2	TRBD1	TGTGCCAGTAGTATAGGTACGACAGGGATGACGGGCTACACCTTC	CASSIGTTGMTGYTF
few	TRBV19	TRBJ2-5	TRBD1	TGTGCCAGTAGTATCACGACAGGGGCGGCCCAAGAGACCCAGTACTTC	CASSITTGAAQETQYF
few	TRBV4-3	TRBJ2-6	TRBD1	TGCGCCAGCAGCCAAGAAGACGGGACAGTGGCTGGGGCCAACGTCCTGACTTTC	CASSQEDGTVAGANVLTF
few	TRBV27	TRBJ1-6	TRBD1	TGTGCCAGCAGTCCCGGACAGGGGATTTCACCCCTCCACTTT	CASSPGQGISPLHF
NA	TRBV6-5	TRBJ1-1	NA	TGTGCCAGCAGGGACTCCGGGACAAGCAACGAAGCTTTCTTT	CASRDSGTSNEAFF
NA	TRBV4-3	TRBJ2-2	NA	TGCGCCAGCAGCCAAGATCGGGCAGACACCGGGGAGCTGTTTTTT	CASSQDRADTGELFF
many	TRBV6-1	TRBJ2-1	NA	TGTGCCAGCAGTGAAGAAGGGGGGGCCTACAATGAGCAGTTCTTC	CASSEEGGAYNEQFF
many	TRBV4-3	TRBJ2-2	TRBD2	TGCGCCAGCAGCCAAGGAGGATGGACTAGTGAGGTAGAGCTGTTTTTT	CASSQGGWTSEVELFF
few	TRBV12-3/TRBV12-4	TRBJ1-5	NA	TGTGCCAGCAGTTTTGGGGGTAGGGGATATAGCAATCAGCCCCAGCATTTT	CASSFGGRGYSNQPQHF
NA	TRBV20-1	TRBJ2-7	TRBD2	TGCAGTGCTAGAGATGAATGGCTAGCGGAGAGCTCCTACGAGCAGTACTTC	CSARDEWLAESSYEQYF
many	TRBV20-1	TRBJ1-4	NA	TGCAGTGCTAGAGATCCCCCAGGGGAGGGAAAACTGTTTTTT	CSARDPPGEGKLFF
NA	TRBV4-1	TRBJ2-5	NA	TGCGCCAGCAGCCAAGAGGACAGCGGCTTCACAGAGACCCAGTACTTC	CASSQEDSGFTETQYF
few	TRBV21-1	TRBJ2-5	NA	TGTGCCAGCAGGACGAGCCAAGAGACCCAGTACTTC	CASRTSQETQYF